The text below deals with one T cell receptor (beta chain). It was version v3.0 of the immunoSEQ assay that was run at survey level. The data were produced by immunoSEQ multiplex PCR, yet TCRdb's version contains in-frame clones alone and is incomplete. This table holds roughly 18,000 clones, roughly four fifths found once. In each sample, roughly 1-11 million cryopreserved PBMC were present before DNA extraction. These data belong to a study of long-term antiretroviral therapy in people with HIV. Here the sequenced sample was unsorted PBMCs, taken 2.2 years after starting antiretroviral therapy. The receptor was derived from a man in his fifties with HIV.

CDR3: CASSIWTGDQPQHF. The CDR3 DNA reads as TGTGCCAGTAGTATATGGACGGGGGATCAGCCCCAGCATTTT. This chain connects TRBV19 to TRBJ1-5, with a weak D call TRBD1 (5 bases). This CDR3 region has 14 residues. V was clipped by 2 bases and J by 5 bases, with 10 bases between them. Germline lookup yields CDR1 LNHDA and CDR2 SQIVND (reference sequence).